Following are 19 T cell receptor beta chains from one sample sequenced in a study of T-cell memory formation after mild COVID-19. Each CDR3 protein is one row after TCRdb ran MiXCR on the 5' RACE reads. The table records around 370,000 distinct CDR3 sequences, around 21% of them present only once. The sequenced material came from PBMCs or a T cell subset sorted from them (not recorded which). Every receptor here comes from an adult woman who had mild COVID-19 (a few samples of this study predate the infection). Cell type and time point are not known.

J is TRBJ2-6 and V is TRBV5-6; the D gene is possibly TRBD1 (5 bases). CDR1 is SGHDT and CDR2 is YYEEEE in the germline V gene. The length of the CDR3 is 16 residues. Trimming pared 4 bases from V and 4 bases from J, leaving 15 bases between. The CDR3 nucleotides read TGTGCCAGCAGCCTGAATAGGGGTTTGGGGGCCAACGTCCTGACTTTC. This encodes CASSLNRGLGANVLTF.

The chain joins TRBV24-1 to TRBJ2-1, with D maybe TRBD1 (6 bases). Germline V gene sequence: CDR1 KGHDR, CDR2 SFDVKD. There are 19 residues in the CDR3. The V and J ends lost 10 bases and 5 bases respectively, with 32 bases between them. In DNA, the CDR3 is TGTGCCACTACTCAAGTTTTCGGACAGTCCTGCGGCCGGGACAATGAGCAGTTCTTC. It yields the protein CATTQVFGQSCGRDNEQFF.

The chain carries TRBV30 and TRBJ2-3, with 8 positions matching TRBD1. CDR1 and CDR2 (germline): GTSNPN, SVGIG (reference sequence). The CDR3 covers 15 residues. The V and J ends lost 2 bases and 1 base, in that order; junction bases with no gene match: 5. CDR3: CAWSTQGGGTDTQYF. CDR3 coding DNA: TGTGCCTGGAGTACACAGGGGGGAGGCACAGATACGCAGTATTTT.

This clonotype was seen a few times. This chain links TRBV30 with TRBJ2-7; no clear D. This CDR3 has 14 residues. Trimming took off 0 bases at V and 7 bases at J, with 16 bases between the two ends. In germline, CDR1 is GTSNPN, CDR2 SVGIG (reference sequence). The CDR3 nucleotides read TGTGCCTGGAGTGTAGGATTCTCAAGCAGGGAGCAGTACTTC. This translates into CAWSVGFSSREQYF. Together with reference TRBV30 and TRBJ2-7, the CDR3 gives the full variable domain: SQTIHQWPATLVQPVGSPLSLECTVEGTSNPNLYWYRQAAGRGLQLLFYSVGIGQISSEVPQNLSASRPQDRQFILSSKKLLLSDSGFYLCAWSVGFSSREQYFGPGTRLTVT.

This clonotype was recorded only once. The chain uses TRBV2 and TRBJ1-1; tentative D call: TRBD1 (5 bases). V dropped 2 bases and J dropped 7 bases, with 11 bases sitting between them. The CDR3 loop spans 13 amino acids. Germline assignment: CDR1 SNHLY and CDR2 FYNNEI. The CDR3, as DNA: TGTGCCAGCAGTGAAATCGGGACCCTTGAAGCTTTCTTT. Its protein product is CASSEIGTLEAFF.

This chain uses TRBV20-1 with TRBJ2-1, with D tentatively TRBD1 or TRBD2 (5 bases each). V dropped 6 bases and J dropped 2 bases, with 14 bases sitting between them. CDR3 size: 14 residues. Germline V gene data show CDR1 as DFQATT and CDR2 as SNEGSKA (reference sequence). CDR3 coding DNA: TGCAGTGCCCAGGGAGATAGAGCCTACAATGAGCAGTTCTTC. Its protein is CSAQGDRAYNEQFF.

The chain carries TRBV5-1 and TRBJ1-2; perhaps TRBD1 as D (6 bases). The CDR3 spans 17 residues. Trimming stripped 4 bases from V and 2 bases from J, with 21 bases between. Germline-derived CDR1 and CDR2 are SGHRS and YFSETQ. CDR3 region: CASSPLWGASENYGYTF. As DNA, the CDR3 is TGCGCCAGCAGCCCTCTTTGGGGGGCCTCTGAAAACTATGGCTACACCTTC.

This clonotype was recorded a few times. The chain is built from TRBV6-2 or TRBV6-3 and TRBJ1-1; no definite D call. Germline CDR1 MNHEY, CDR2 SVGEGT. The CDR3 has 9 residues. V shed 6 bases and J shed 10 bases, with 6 bases lying between them. The CDR3 nucleotides read TGTGCCAGCAGATCATCAGCTTTCTTT. It specifies CASRSSAFF.

The CDR3 reads CSARLLGGRGNYGYTF. CDR3 in DNA: TGCAGTGCTAGACTCCTGGGGGGCAGGGGGAACTATGGCTACACCTTC. This chain uses TRBV20-1 with TRBJ1-2, with 7 positions matching TRBD1. J lost 2 bases, V lost 2 bases, and 11 bases had no gene match. The CDR3 spans 16 residues. Germline assignment: CDR1 DFQATT and CDR2 SNEGSKA (reference sequence).

The chain employs TRBV11-2 and TRBJ1-2; D remains ambiguous. Germline loops: CDR1 SGHAT, CDR2 FQNNGV. Trimming stripped 1 base from V and 8 bases from J, with 11 bases between. The CDR3 contains 13 residues. The CDR3 DNA follows: TGTGCCAGCAGCTTAGGCCCCGAAAGCGGCTACACCTTC. This codes for CASSLGPESGYTF.

This chain joins TRBV10-3 and TRBJ2-7; 10 bases match TRBD1. Germline values: CDR1 ENHRY, CDR2 SYGVKD. The CDR3 covers 15 residues. V shed 3 bases and J 3 bases; nucleotides not matched to a gene: 5. The CDR3 DNA sequence: TGTGCCATCAGTGAAGCCGGGACAGGGGTCTACGAGCAGTACTTC. Its translation is CAISEAGTGVYEQYF.

The chain carries TRBV21-1 and TRBJ2-5; the D call in the table, TRBD2, was not verified against the DNA. TRBV21-1 counts as a pseudogene. The CDR3 is 18 amino acids. The DNA for the CDR3 is TGTGCCAGCAGCAGGGAGGGGGGACTAGCGGGAGATGGAGAGACCCAGTACTTC. The encoded protein is CASSREGGLAGDGETQYF.

The chain links TRBV27 to TRBJ2-5; D gene ambiguous. Per germline, CDR1 MNHEY and CDR2 SMNVEV (reference sequence). The CDR3 spans 12 residues. The V end lost 6 bases, the J end lost 7 bases, and 12 bases lay between the germline ends. CDR3 protein: CASRQGLGTQYF. CDR3 bases: TGTGCCAGCAGACAAGGGTTGGGGACCCAGTACTTC.

J is TRBJ1-1 and V is TRBV12-3 or TRBV12-4, with 7 bases lining up with TRBD1. V lost 8 bases to trimming and J lost 2 bases; unmatched junction nucleotides: 5. The CDR3 runs to 13 residues. The CDR3 coding sequence is TGTGCCAGCCAACGACAGGGAAACACTGAAGCTTTCTTT. Its protein is CASQRQGNTEAFF.

This clonotype was counted between two and nine times. V gene TRBV5-5 combines with J gene TRBJ2-5, with D possibly being TRBD1 (6 bases). The CDR3 sequence is 16 residues long. Germline-derived CDR1 and CDR2 are SGHKS and YYEKEE (reference sequence). The V gene lost 4 bases and the J gene lost 4 bases, with 20 bases spanning the gap. Here the CDR3 DNA reads TGTGCCAGCAGCCTCCGAGTACAGGGATTCTCAGAGACCCAGTACTTC. Translated: CASSLRVQGFSETQYF. Using reference TRBV5-5 and TRBJ2-5 for the parts outside the CDR3, the full variable domain is DAGVTQSPTHLIKTRGQQVTLRCSPISGHKSVSWYQQVLGQGPQFIFQYYEKEERGRGNFPDRFSARQFPNYSSELNVNALLLGDSALYLCASSLRVQGFSETQYFGPGTRLLVL.

This clonotype has only a few counts. J is TRBJ2-4 and V is TRBV4-2; D perhaps matches TRBD1 (6 bases). Germline CDR1 is LGHNA and CDR2 is YNFKEQ. V dropped 1 base and J dropped 2 bases, with 12 bases sitting between them. The CDR3 covers 16 residues. The CDR3 DNA reads TGTGCCAGCAGCCAAGCCTCAGGGGAGACCAAAAACATTCAGTACTTC. It is translated as CASSQASGETKNIQYF.

This clonotype appeared a few times. The CDR3 DNA reads as TGTGCCAGCTCATCGGGGGCCGGGAACACCGGGGAGCTGTTTTTT. Its protein is CASSSGAGNTGELFF. The V gene is TRBV18, the J gene TRBJ2-2; tentatively, D is TRBD1 or TRBD2 (6 bases each). Germline lookup yields CDR1 KGHSH and CDR2 LQKENI. The CDR3 consists of 15 residues. Trimming took 5 bases from V and 1 from J, leaving 11 bases between them.

J is TRBJ1-6 and V is TRBV4-1; D is ambiguous. The CDR3 loop spans 15 amino acids. Germline-derived CDR1 and CDR2 are MGHRA and YSYEKL. Trimming removed 1 base from V and 4 bases from J, with 8 bases in between. The CDR3 DNA reads as TGCGCCAGCAGCCAAGGGAGGGAATATAATTCACCCCTCCACTTT. Its translation: CASSQGREYNSPLHF.

This chain connects TRBV7-9 to TRBJ1-2; 8 bases align to TRBD1. V lost 0 bases, J lost 5 bases, and 5 bases stayed unmatched. The CDR3 is made up of 15 amino acids. Germline lookup yields CDR1 SEHNR and CDR2 FQNEAQ (reference sequence). CDR3 nucleotides: TGTGCCAGCAGCTTAGCCCCACAGGGGGTGTATGGCTACACCTTC. Translated, it gives CASSLAPQGVYGYTF.